This TCR beta chain was recovered during a study of T cell responses to AZD1222 COVID-19 vaccine. Clones were read by immunoSEQ multiplex PCR, and TCRdb kept only the in-frame ones, dropping some. This table holds about 97,000 clones, roughly 89% found once. Sample: peripheral blood, taken on day 0 of AZD1222 vaccination. The sequence was obtained from an adult in good health.

CDR3 coding DNA: TGTGCCAGCAGCCCCCAGGGTGACGCCTACAATGAGCAGTTCTTC. Translating gives CASSPQGDAYNEQFF. This rearrangement joins TRBV9 to TRBJ2-1; TRBD1 is a possible D gene (5 bases). The CDR3 sequence is 15 residues long. CDR1 and CDR2 from the germline V gene are SGDLS and YYNGEE. The ends were cut back, 4 bases at V and 2 bases at J, with 13 bases in the middle.